This section outlines one TCR beta chain sequence together with its context. No cognate antigen has been identified for it. Within one base of it there is no much larger clone, and no base qualities were kept. This specimen belongs to a study of PD-1 blockade in classical Hodgkin lymphoma (TCRdb year 2020). Looking at the study overall: Nivolumab dosing was 3 mg/kg intravenously every 2 weeks, continuing until either disease progression or unacceptable toxicity. A peripheral blood immune signature of response to PD-1 blockade in classical Hodgkin lymphoma was defined using TCR beta sequencing and CyTOF.

Study-wide findings and limitations: Baseline TCR diversity was reported to be lower in newly diagnosed patients than in healthy donors and to be lower still in relapsed/refractory patients. Patients starting nivolumab less than 1 year after ASCT had lower diversity and were excluded from later analyses to avoid confounding by immune reconstitution. CD4+ but not CD8+ TCR diversity rose significantly by C4D1 (p=0.0027 vs p=0.16), most apparent in complete responders (p=0.02). Trial patients with a complete response had baseline diversity similar to that of newly diagnosed patients, while partial responders and progressors had significantly lower diversity. The study was limited to a single clinical trial cohort, and causes of repertoire differences, possibly disease activity or prior therapy, remained undefined.

Genomic DNA was extracted with the Qiagen DNeasy kit from unsorted PBMCs and from negatively selected CD4+ and CD8+ fractions. Amplification of TCR beta CDR3 regions was done by immunoSEQ multiplex PCR with primers that anneal to V and J segments. Amplification bias was minimized using a synthetic immune receptor repertoire, and residual bias was removed computationally after sequencing. Regarding the original processing steps: Custom Python scripts were used to quantify repertoire diversity as the Shannon entropy index. Unsorted, CD4+ and CD8+ repertoires were analyzed separately, except for combined analyses in which CD4+ and CD8+ sequences were merged in silico. A clone counted as expanded when the clone's frequency after treatment rose at least 2-fold relative to C1D1, and clones undetected at baseline were given a pseudocount of 0.5. Clones with 0 or 1 copy at C1D1 were defined as singleton clones, while clones with 2 or more copies were defined as non-singleton clones. Clones expanded in unsorted samples were annotated as CD4+, CD8+ or unknown by matching protein sequences in sorted samples from the same patient. Wilcoxon tests on paired samples were used to test changes in diversity from C1D1 to C4D1. Here the immuneACCESS table is served through TCRdb, limited to in-frame sequences with V and J called. Missing clones are a known gap in these copies; in checked studies unresolved V genes cover under half, and the rest lacks a known reason. From that table come the V and J calls and clone size; the DNA was used to work out D and trimming. The sample table holds nearly 25,000 clones, of which approximately 81% were seen once. The ten largest clones add up to around a fifth of the sample.

The CDR3 contains 17 residues, cysteine and phenylalanine counted. Only the CDR3 region is kept as DNA, spanning 51 bases read in frame from base 1. The time point label on this specimen signifies: cycle 2 day 1 (C2D1) of nivolumab. Every trial patient had relapsed following autologous stem cell transplantation, and prior brentuximab vedotin exposure was what differed among cohorts A, B and C. The trial cohort was composed of approximately 56 patients with relapsed/refractory classical Hodgkin lymphoma, for whom complete response, partial response or progressive disease was recorded as best overall response. Trial patients were treated with single-agent nivolumab in the multi-cohort phase II CheckMate 205 trial. An independent review committee assessed best overall response by applying the 2007 International Working Group response criteria. PBMCs from the trial were collected at three points: immediately before nivolumab initiation (C1D1), and during therapy at cycle 2 day 1 and cycle 4 day 1. Peripheral blood was collected in 8 mL Vacutainer Cell Preparation Tubes, from which PBMCs were isolated by centrifugation and then cryopreserved.

The chain is assembled from TRBV21-1 and TRBJ2-7. TRBV21-1 is classified as a pseudogene. Sequencing was performed on peripheral blood mononuclear cells (PBMCs), taken before the second cycle of nivolumab. This TCR was sampled from a human donor with classical Hodgkin lymphoma. The nucleotide sequence is TGTGCCAGCAGCTCATCCGGGACCGGGACCCACTCCTACGAGCAGTACTTC. Translated, this is CASSSSGTGTHSYEQYF.